The 30 T cell receptor beta chains reported below all come from one sample, sequenced in a study of blood T cells in healthy people across ages. The authors ran a second PCR of 7 to 11 cycles using a sample-barcoded 5' primer and a J-beta primer mix. TCRdb called the 5' RACE reads again in MiXCR, with one record for every CDR3 protein. This sample has about 640,000 distinct CDR3 sequences, with about 30% found just once. The sample comprised blood. Receptors originate from a woman aged 80 or over in good health.

With regard to this clonotype: A read error is possible here, since a much larger clone lies one base away. The gene calls are TRBV25-1 and TRBJ1-2; D is unclear. The CDR3 contains 14 residues. Trimming left V 3 bases short and J 8 bases short, with 16 bases between. Germline values: CDR1 MGHDK, CDR2 SYGVNS. This CDR3 reads CASSDKQTRRGYTF. In nucleotides, the CDR3 is TGTGCCAGCAGTGATAAACAGACTAGGAGGGGCTACACCTTC.

At least ten counts were recorded for this clonotype. This chain uses TRBV7-2 with TRBJ1-1; the D is unclear. The CDR3 has 14 residues. Germline assignment: CDR1 SGHTA and CDR2 FQGNSA. The V and J ends lost 5 bases and 1 base respectively, with 11 bases between them. CDR3 nucleotides: TGTGCCAGCAGCCGCGGTTTCACGAACACTGAAGCTTTCTTT. This gives the protein CASSRGFTNTEAFF.

The chain recombines TRBV4-3 with TRBJ1-5; D gene uncertain. The germline V gene has CDR1 LGHNA and CDR2 YSLEER. V lost 0 bases to trimming and J lost 3 bases, with 9 bases between them. The CDR3 contains 15 residues. In nucleotides, the CDR3 is TGCGCCAGCAGCCAAGATAGACTTTCCAATCAGCCCCAGCATTTT. It is translated as CASSQDRLSNQPQHF.

This clonotype came up many times. The chain recombines TRBV20-1 with TRBJ2-3, with 9 bases lining up with TRBD2. V lost 5 bases and J lost 5; bases outside the gene matches: 11. The CDR3 has 15 amino acids. CDR1 and CDR2 from the germline V gene are DFQATT and SNEGSKA (reference sequence). Here the CDR3 DNA reads TGCAGTGCTCGGCGGGGTAGCGGGGGAGTAGATACGCAGTATTTT. It encodes CSARRGSGGVDTQYF.

The V gene is TRBV2, the J gene TRBJ2-5; D might be TRBD1 (6 bases). Trimming pared 7 bases from V and 4 bases from J, leaving 16 bases between. Germline V gene data show CDR1 as SNHLY and CDR2 as FYNNEI. This CDR3 region has 14 residues. In DNA form, the CDR3 reads TGTGCCAGCAACCCCCGGGACACTATAGAGACCCAGTACTTC. This sequence encodes CASNPRDTIETQYF.

This clonotype has ten or more counts. V usage is TRBV4-2 and J usage is TRBJ2-3, with D possibly matching TRBD1 (6 bases). Trimming removed 2 bases at V and 6 bases at J, with 9 bases between. The germline gives CDR1 LGHNA, CDR2 YNFKEQ. The CDR3 is 13 residues long. Written as DNA, the CDR3 is TGTGCCAGCAGCCAACAGGGGACGGATACGCAGTATTTT. Protein: CASSQQGTDTQYF.

The rearrangement uses TRBV30 and TRBJ1-5; D is possibly TRBD1 (6 bases). The CDR3 extends over 17 amino acids. V lost 1 base to trimming and J lost 0 bases, with 16 bases between them. Germline values: CDR1 GTSNPN, CDR2 SVGIG (reference sequence). The CDR3 sequence is CAWSGVKGGDSNQPQHF. CDR3 nucleotide sequence: TGTGCCTGGAGTGGGGTTAAAGGGGGGGATAGCAATCAGCCCCAGCATTTT. Complete variable domain (other parts from reference TRBV30 and TRBJ1-5): SQTIHQWPATLVQPVGSPLSLECTVEGTSNPNLYWYRQAAGRGLQLLFYSVGIGQISSEVPQNLSASRPQDRQFILSSKKLLLSDSGFYLCAWSGVKGGDSNQPQHFGDGTRLSIL.

Regarding this clonotype: The junction differs from germline at one of its ends, possibly a read error. This chain links TRBV7-6 with TRBJ2-3, with D maybe TRBD1 (7 bases). The CDR3 totals 13 residues. In germline, CDR1 is SGHVS, CDR2 FNYEAQ. In DNA, the CDR3 is TGTGCTAGCAGTATACTAGCAGGGGGTACGCAGTATTTT. Residues: CASSILAGGTQYF.

This clonotype was recorded only once. This chain uses TRBV6-5 with TRBJ2-7; D may match TRBD1 or TRBD2 (5 bases each). Germline V gene data show CDR1 as MNHEY and CDR2 as SVGAGI. V was pared by 1 base and J by 2 bases, with 9 bases between. CDR3 length: 14 amino acids. The CDR3 is CASSYFQGPYEQYF. The CDR3 DNA follows: TGTGCCAGCAGTTACTTCCAGGGACCCTACGAGCAGTACTTC.

Turning to this clonotype: The germline gene is not matched at one end of the junction; a read error may be the cause. This rearrangement joins TRBV6-5 to TRBJ2-7; 8 positions match TRBD2. The germline V gene has CDR1 MNHEY and CDR2 SVGAGI. This CDR3 is built from 15 residues. The CDR3 DNA reads as TGCGCCAGCGGTCCGACCGGACTAGCCCTCTACGAGCAGTACTTC. Translated: CASGPTGLALYEQYF.

The sample holds a few counts of this clonotype. A read error is possible here, since a much larger clone lies one base away. The chain has TRBV2 and TRBJ2-1; 7 bases agree with TRBD1. This CDR3 is 14 amino acids long. CDR1 and CDR2 (germline): SNHLY, FYNNEI. The CDR3 sequence: CASREARQGNEQFF. The DNA of the CDR3 is TGTGCCAGCAGGGAAGCCCGACAGGGAAATGAGCAGTTCTTC.

This clonotype was recorded a few times. Given a much more abundant clone one base away, this may be a read error. The V gene is TRBV29-1, the J gene TRBJ2-3; 7 nucleotides line up with TRBD2. Germline V CDR1 and CDR2: SQVTM, ANQGSEA. This CDR3 spans 15 amino acids. With 0 bases clipped from V and 8 bases from J, the junction kept 11 bases outside the gene matches. As DNA, the CDR3 is TGCAGCGTTGAAGAGCGGGGAGGGAGGGCAGTTACGCAGTATTTT. Translating gives CSVEERGGRAVTQYF.

The table lists this clonotype with many counts. This chain uses TRBV6-5 with TRBJ1-1; 7 bases fit TRBD1. CDR1 MNHEY and CDR2 SVGAGI come from the germline V gene. The CDR3 contains 13 residues. J lost 8 bases, V lost 6 bases, and 9 bases had no gene match. CDR3 sequence (DNA): TGTGCCAGCAGGAGTCCGGGACAGCAAGAAGCTTTCTTT. Translation gives CASRSPGQQEAFF.

This clonotype appeared many times. The V call is TRBV10-3, the J call TRBJ2-3; 14 nucleotides align to TRBD2. Unmatched junction bases numbered 7, after V lost 3 bases and J lost 2 bases. The CDR3 extends over 18 amino acids. The V gene's germline CDR1 is ENHRY and CDR2 SYGVKD. DNA of the CDR3: TGTGCCATCAGTGATCGGACTAGCGGGGGGAAGAACACAGATACGCAGTATTTT. Translating gives CAISDRTSGGKNTDTQYF.

The genes are TRBV12-3 or TRBV12-4 and TRBJ1-1; D remains unclear. Trimming stripped 6 bases from V and 1 base from J, with 15 bases between. The CDR3 contains 15 residues. The CDR3 bases are TGTGCCAGCAGGCCCCTTACCGGGGAGAACACTGAAGCTTTCTTT. This encodes CASRPLTGENTEAFF.

The count of this clonotype is one. This rearrangement joins TRBV28 to TRBJ1-5, with a weak D call TRBD1 (5 bases). The length of the CDR3 is 16 residues. Trimming removed 7 bases at V and 2 bases at J, with 18 bases between. CDR1 is MDHEN and CDR2 is SYDVKM in the germline V gene. For the CDR3, the DNA is TGTGCCAGCAATTCCCGGCAGGGCTTTGGCAATCAGCCCCAGCATTTT. Protein product: CASNSRQGFGNQPQHF. Full variable domain (missing parts from reference TRBV28 and TRBJ1-5): DVKVTQSSRYLVKRTGEKVFLECVQDMDHENMFWYRQDPGLGLRLIYFSYDVKMKEKGDIPEGYSVSREKKERFSLILESASTNQTSMYLCASNSRQGFGNQPQHFGDGTRLSIL.

This clonotype was seen ten or more times. The chain combines TRBV5-1 with TRBJ2-1, with D possibly being TRBD1 (5 bases). Per germline, CDR1 SGHRS and CDR2 YFSETQ. The germline V and J ends were trimmed by 4 bases and 6 bases, with 8 bases remaining between them. The CDR3 is 12 residues long. The CDR3 DNA sequence: TGCGCCAGCAGCAACCAGGGCAATGAGCAGTTCTTC. Encoded protein: CASSNQGNEQFF.

This clonotype was detected ten times or more. The rearrangement uses TRBV24-1 and TRBJ2-1, with TRBD2 matching 10 bases. After removal of 5 bases from V and 7 bases from J, the junction contained 7 bases not matched to a gene. The germline V gene encodes CDR1 KGHDR and CDR2 SFDVKD. The CDR3 loop spans 15 amino acids. CDR3 sequence (DNA): TGTGCCACCAGTGCTCCGGGACTAGCGAGAAATGAGCAGTTCTTC. Protein sequence: CATSAPGLARNEQFF.

This clonotype was detected many times. The rearrangement uses TRBV11-2 and TRBJ2-5; 12 positions agree with TRBD2. Per germline, CDR1 SGHAT and CDR2 FQNNGV. V was clipped by 4 bases and J by 3 bases; unmatched bases: 3. The CDR3 is 15 amino acids. The CDR3 DNA follows: TGTGCCAGCAGCTCGGGACTAGCGGGCAAAGAGACCCAGTACTTC. Protein sequence: CASSSGLAGKETQYF.

This clonotype was seen once. The rearrangement links TRBV20-1 to TRBJ1-1, with D uncertain. CDR1 is DFQATT, CDR2 SNEGSKA, per germline (reference sequence). CDR3 length equals 9 residues. The V end lost 5 bases, the J end lost 4 bases, and 2 bases lay between the germline ends. Here the CDR3 DNA reads TGCAGTGCTCTCACTGAAGCTTTCTTT. Protein sequence: CSALTEAFF.

This clonotype was detected a few times. The chain is built from TRBV9 and TRBJ1-6; D uncertain. This CDR3 is built from 14 residues. CDR1 and CDR2 (germline): SGDLS, YYNGEE. V was pared by 0 bases and J by 7 bases, with 8 bases between. CDR3 in amino acids: CASSVGRGNSPLHF. The CDR3, as DNA: TGTGCCAGCAGCGTAGGTCGGGGAAATTCACCCCTCCACTTT. Drawing the rest from reference TRBV9 and TRBJ1-6, the complete variable domain is DSGVTQTPKHLITATGQRVTLRCSPRSGDLSVYWYQQSLDQGLQFLIQYYNGEERAKGNILERFSAQQFPDLHSELNLSSLELGDSALYFCASSVGRGNSPLHFGNGTRLTVT.

The J gene is TRBJ2-1, the V gene TRBV7-7, with 8 positions matching TRBD2. Near its end, the DNA agrees better with TRBJ2-7, so the J call may be wrong. Germline CDR1 and CDR2: SSHAT and FNYEAQ (reference sequence). This CDR3 region has 16 residues. In DNA form, the CDR3 reads TGTGCCAGCAGTCCCGGGGTTAGCGGGGCCTACAATGAGCAGTACTTC. Its translation: CASSPGVSGAYNEQYF.

About this clonotype: Given a much more abundant clone one base away, this may be a read error. The chain has TRBV6-1 and TRBJ2-3; 11 bases line up with TRBD2. Germline CDR1 and CDR2: MNHNS and SASEGT. The CDR3 is 18 amino acids. The DNA for the CDR3 is TGTGCCGGCAGTGCGACTAGCGGGGCCCGGACTAGCACAGATACGCAGTATTTT. It translates to CAGSATSGARTSTDTQYF.

This clonotype occurred many times. The chain carries TRBV5-1 and TRBJ2-1; 8 nucleotides match TRBD2. The CDR3 runs 16 residues. Trimming removed 0 bases from V and 9 bases from J; junction bases left unmatched: 11. CDR1 is SGHRS and CDR2 is YFSETQ in the germline V gene. DNA for the CDR3: TGCGCCAGCAGCTTGGCCCCAGCGGGGGCGGGTGGTGAGCAGTTCTTC. Translating gives CASSLAPAGAGGEQFF.

This clonotype was seen ten or more times. V and J are TRBV5-8 and TRBJ1-5; 7 bases are a match to TRBD1. CDR3 length: 15 amino acids. CDR1 is SGHTS and CDR2 is YDEGEE in the germline V gene. Trimming cost V 5 bases and J 1 base; bases outside gene matches: 6. CDR3 loop: CASRPEGQSNQPQHF. As DNA, the CDR3 is TGTGCCAGCAGACCTGAGGGACAGAGCAATCAGCCCCAGCATTTT.

This clonotype was seen only once. The junction does not match germline at one end; this may be a read error. This chain connects TRBV11-2 to TRBJ2-3, with D uncertain. The CDR3 has 14 residues. Germline assignment: CDR1 SGHAT and CDR2 FQNNGV. The CDR3 loop reads CASGLERITDTQYF. Written as DNA, the CDR3 is TGTGCCAGCGGCTTAGAGAGAATCACAGATACGCAGTATTTT.

This clonotype was seen only a few times. This rearrangement joins TRBV6-1 to TRBJ1-5; D gene ambiguous. The CDR3 runs 14 residues. CDR1 and CDR2 (germline): MNHNS, SASEGT. V shed 6 bases and J shed 2 bases, with 11 bases lying between them. CDR3 sequence reads: CASRRPEGNQPQHF. The CDR3 bases are TGTGCCAGCAGGCGCCCTGAGGGCAATCAGCCCCAGCATTTT.

This clonotype was detected ten times or more. This chain joins TRBV20-1 and TRBJ1-2; D uncertain. The CDR3 runs 12 residues. Germline loops: CDR1 DFQATT, CDR2 SNEGSKA (reference sequence). Trimming left V 6 bases short and J 1 base short, with 9 bases between. The DNA of the CDR3 is TGCAGTGCCAGACCAGTTAACTATGGCTACACCTTC. Translated, it gives CSARPVNYGYTF.

This clonotype was counted many times. The chain uses TRBV20-1 and TRBJ1-1; TRBD1 matches 7 bases. The V gene end was trimmed by 0 bases and the J gene end by 8 bases; junction bases not matched to a gene: 12. The CDR3 has 15 amino acids. Germline assignment: CDR1 DFQATT and CDR2 SNEGSKA (reference sequence). This CDR3 reads CSARDSDRVAREAFF. As DNA, the CDR3 is TGCAGTGCTAGAGATTCCGACAGGGTGGCTCGGGAAGCTTTCTTT.

A few counts support this clonotype. The chain couples TRBV30 to TRBJ2-5, with 15 bases that match TRBD2. Unmatched junction bases numbered 3, after V lost 3 bases and J lost 4 bases. Looked up from germline, CDR1 is GTSNPN and CDR2 is SVGIG (reference sequence). The CDR3 runs 15 residues. As DNA, the CDR3 is TGTGCCTGGAGGGGACTAGCGGGGGGCCTAGAGACCCAGTACTTC. This codes for CAWRGLAGGLETQYF.